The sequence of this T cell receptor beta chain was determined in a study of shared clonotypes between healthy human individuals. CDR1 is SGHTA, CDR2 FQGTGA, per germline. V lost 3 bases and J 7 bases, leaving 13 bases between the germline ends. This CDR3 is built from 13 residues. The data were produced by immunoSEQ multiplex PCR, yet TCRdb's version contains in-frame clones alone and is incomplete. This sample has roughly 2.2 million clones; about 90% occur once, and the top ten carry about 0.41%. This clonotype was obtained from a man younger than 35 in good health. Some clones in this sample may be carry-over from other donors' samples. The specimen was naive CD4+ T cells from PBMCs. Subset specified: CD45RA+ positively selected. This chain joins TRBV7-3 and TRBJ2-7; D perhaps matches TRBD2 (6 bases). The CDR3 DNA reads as TGTGCCAGCAGCTTCACCCCGGGGGATGAGCAGTACTTC. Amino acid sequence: CASSFTPGDEQYF. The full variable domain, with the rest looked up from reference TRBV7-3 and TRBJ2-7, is GAGVSQTPSNKVTEKGKYVELRCDPISGHTALYWYRQSLGQGPEFLIYFQGTGAADDSGLPNDRFFAVRPEGSVSTLKIQRTERGDSAVYLCASSFTPGDEQYFGPGTRLTVT.